The next 10 T cell receptor beta chains were all read from a single sample in a study of blood T cell repertoires in COVID-19. Using immunoSEQ multiplex PCR, the repertoire was profiled, and TCRdb retains in-frame clones only, with some absent. The sample has fewer than 200,000 clones; 70% to 85% are singletons. The specimen was PBMCs or T cells enriched from blood (not recorded which). All receptors come from a man aged 45 to 65 who had recovered from COVID-19.

This clone was counted a few times. The chain recombines TRBV30 with TRBJ1-2; D unclear. The V and J ends lost 4 bases and 4 bases respectively, with 13 bases between them. The germline V gene encodes CDR1 GTSNPN and CDR2 SVGIG (reference sequence). This CDR3 contains 13 residues. CDR3 bases: TGTGCCTGGACCTTACAAGGGAGCTATGGCTACACCTTC. Amino acids: CAWTLQGSYGYTF.

This chain links TRBV28 with TRBJ1-2; maybe TRBD1 (6 bases). CDR1 MDHEN and CDR2 SYDVKM come from the germline V gene. With 3 bases removed from V and 3 bases from J, the gap between germline ends came to 14 bases. The CDR3 length is 15 residues. This chain's CDR3 is CASSFMGAFDYGYTF. CDR3 sequence (DNA): TGTGCCAGCAGTTTTATGGGGGCCTTCGACTATGGCTACACCTTC.

The V and J genes are TRBV30 and TRBJ1-3, with 7 bases matching TRBD1. Per the germline V gene, CDR1 is GTSNPN and CDR2 is SVGIG (reference sequence). After removal of 4 bases from V and 7 bases from J, the junction contained 4 bases not matched to a gene. The CDR3 totals 12 residues. The CDR3 loop is CAWNDRVNTIYF. The DNA of the CDR3 is TGTGCCTGGAACGACAGGGTCAACACCATATATTTT.

The chain employs TRBV30 and TRBJ1-4, with unresolved D. The CDR3 totals 15 residues. V was clipped by 3 bases and J by 0 bases, with 11 bases between them. Germline CDR1 GTSNPN, CDR2 SVGIG (reference sequence). Here the CDR3 reads CAWSGEPATNEKLFF. The CDR3 nucleotides are TGTGCCTGGAGCGGGGAACCTGCAACTAATGAAAAACTGTTTTTT.

The chain is built from TRBV5-1 and TRBJ2-3; 7 bases align to TRBD2. The CDR3 totals 18 residues. The V gene's germline CDR1 is SGHRS and CDR2 YFSETQ. The J segment lost 0 bases and the V segment lost 4 bases, leaving 14 bases of the junction unmatched. DNA for the CDR3: TGCGCCAGCAGCAGGCCCGCCGCGGGAGCTACTAGCACAGATACGCAGTATTTT. Translating it yields CASSRPAAGATSTDTQYF.

The rearrangement joins TRBV19 to TRBJ1-1; 8 nucleotides line up with TRBD1. Germline values: CDR1 LNHDA, CDR2 SQIVND (reference sequence). The V gene end was trimmed by 3 bases and the J gene end by 5 bases; junction bases not matched to a gene: 5. There are 14 residues in the CDR3. This CDR3 reads CASSIPGGYTEAFF. CDR3 DNA sequence: TGTGCCAGTAGTATTCCAGGGGGCTATACTGAAGCTTTCTTT.

The chain links TRBV12-3 or TRBV12-4 to TRBJ2-5; tentatively, D is TRBD2 (5 bases). The CDR3 has 13 amino acids. Trimming removed 5 bases at V and 2 bases at J, with 9 bases between. The CDR3 DNA sequence: TGTGCCAGCAGTACCCCGGGACAAGAGACCCAGTACTTC. This gives the protein CASSTPGQETQYF.

The chain is built from TRBV11-2 and TRBJ1-1; 7 positions match TRBD1. Germline values: CDR1 SGHAT, CDR2 FQNNGV. This CDR3 has 15 residues. V was clipped by 4 bases and J by 6 bases; unmatched bases: 11. Written as DNA, the CDR3 is TGTGCCAGCAGCTCCCTACAGGGGAAGGCGGCTGAAGCTTTCTTT. It translates to CASSSLQGKAAEAFF.

In this sample, this clone turned up once. This chain uses TRBV11-2 with TRBJ1-2, with D uncertain. The germline V and J ends were trimmed by 0 bases and 7 bases, with 6 bases remaining between them. The CDR3 runs 12 residues. The germline CDR1 and CDR2 sequences are SGHAT and FQNNGV. The CDR3 sequence is CASSLEYSGYTF. Here the CDR3 DNA reads TGTGCCAGCAGCTTAGAATATAGTGGCTACACCTTC.

CDR3 sequence: CASSPKGAISPLHF. For the CDR3, the DNA is TGTGCCAGCTCACCAAAGGGGGCGATTTCACCCCTCCACTTT. The rearrangement links TRBV18 to TRBJ1-6; 7 positions match TRBD1. Germline CDR1 reads KGHSH; CDR2 reads LQKENI. The CDR3 contains 14 residues. The V segment lost 2 bases and the J segment 9 bases; nucleotides outside the gene matches: 4.